These T cell receptor beta chains were read from a single sample in a study of cytomegalovirus exposure and HLA in healthy donors. Libraries were prepared by immunoSEQ multiplex PCR; TCRdb keeps only in-frame clonotypes and omits some of them. The sample shows around 150,000 clones, roughly 86% of them seen only once. Sequenced sample: PBMCs. The source of these receptors is a young man in good health and CMV-seropositive. Both conserved end residues are part of each CDR3. The D gene is left open where the match is weak. Only some rows state a clone size, as once, few, many or a class for expanded clones.

CASSLKALGGVSNEKLFF,TGCGCCAGCAGCTTGAAGGCTCTAGGGGGAGTGTCTAATGAAAAACTGTTTTTT,TRBJ1-4,.,TRBV5-1,18,.
CASSFTSADTQYF,TGTGCCAGCAGCTTTACTAGCGCAGATACGCAGTATTTT,TRBJ2-3,.,TRBV11-3,13,TRBD2
CASSEGTEMMNTEAFF,TGTGCCAGCAGTGAAGGGACAGAGATGATGAACACTGAAGCTTTCTTT,TRBJ1-1,.,TRBV25-1,16,TRBD1
CASSQPPGTRNEKLFF,TGCGCCAGCAGCCAGCCCCCCGGGACACGGAATGAAAAACTGTTTTTT,TRBJ1-4,.,TRBV4-1,16,.
CASRDNRGNYGYTF,TGCGCCAGCAGAGATAACAGGGGTAACTATGGCTACACCTTC,TRBJ1-2,few,TRBV5-1,14,TRBD1
CASSPAPGGGYTGELFF,TGTGCCAGCAGCCCAGCCCCGGGGGGGGGTTACACCGGGGAGCTGTTTTTT,TRBJ2-2,.,TRBV13,17,TRBD2
CATSTIRESFSYEQYF,TGTGCCACCTCAACGATCCGGGAGTCATTCTCCTACGAGCAGTACTTC,TRBJ2-7,.,TRBV10-3,16,.
CASSTTGGNEQFF,TGTGCCAGCAGCACGACAGGGGGCAATGAGCAGTTCTTC,TRBJ2-1,once,TRBV9,13,TRBD1
CASSLGRQGPYGYTF,TGTGCCAGCAGTTTGGGTCGCCAGGGCCCCTATGGCTACACCTTC,TRBJ1-2,.,TRBV27,15,.
CSVADRYEQYF,TGCAGCGTGGCCGACAGATACGAGCAGTACTTC,TRBJ2-7,.,TRBV29-1,11,.
CASRSGPGTEAFF,TGTGCCAGCAGGTCCGGTCCGGGGACTGAAGCTTTCTTT,TRBJ1-1,.,TRBV6-5,13,.
CASSYSVESTDTQYF,TGTGCCAGCAGTTACTCGGTAGAGAGCACAGATACGCAGTATTTT,TRBJ2-3,.,TRBV6-6,15,.
CASSPLGRETQYF,TGTGCCAGCAGCCCACTTGGTCGGGAGACCCAGTACTTC,TRBJ2-5,.,TRBV7-9,13,.
CASSLRREWGTGELFF,TGTGCCAGCAGTTTACGGCGGGAGTGGGGCACCGGGGAGCTGTTTTTT,TRBJ2-2,once,TRBV28,16,TRBD2
CASSLKTGLYEQYF,TGTGCCAGCAGCCTTAAGACAGGGCTCTACGAGCAGTACTTC,TRBJ2-7,once,TRBV27,14,TRBD1
CATGRSGQNEQFF,TGTGCCACCGGACGTAGCGGGCAGAATGAGCAGTTCTTC,TRBJ2-1,.,TRBV15,13,TRBD2
CASSFGSSSYEQYF,TGTGCCAGCAGCTTCGGGTCTAGCTCCTACGAGCAGTACTTC,TRBJ2-7,.,TRBV5-6,14,.
CASALSGSDEQFF,TGTGCCAGCGCACTTAGCGGATCGGATGAGCAGTTCTTC,TRBJ2-1,.,TRBV6-5,13,.
CASSLLNRRLNTEAFF,TGTGCCAGCAGTTTATTAAACAGGAGACTGAACACTGAAGCTTTCTTT,TRBJ1-1,.,TRBV27,16,.
CASSPRPGQGAEQYF,TGTGCCAGCAGCCCACGTCCGGGACAGGGAGCCGAGCAGTACTTC,TRBJ2-7,.,TRBV7-9,15,TRBD1
CASSDVIAGVPSGYEQYF,TGTGCCAGCAGTGACGTAATAGCGGGAGTCCCGAGTGGATACGAGCAGTACTTC,TRBJ2-7,.,TRBV6-4,18,TRBD2
CAISGSPNTEAFF,TGTGCCATCAGTGGCAGTCCGAACACTGAAGCTTTCTTT,TRBJ1-1,few,TRBV10-3,13,.
CASKGIAGDEQYF,TGTGCCAGCAAGGGAATAGCGGGAGACGAGCAGTACTTC,TRBJ2-7,few,TRBV2,13,TRBD2
CASSSYRDRDHEQYF,TGTGCCAGCAGTTCATACCGGGACAGGGACCACGAGCAGTACTTC,TRBJ2-7,.,TRBV28,15,TRBD1
CASSQRGGGRTYEQYF,TGTGCCAGCAGCCAAAGGGGGGGCGGGAGAACCTACGAGCAGTACTTC,TRBJ2-7,.,TRBV11-2,16,.
CASSLDWPLTSETYYNEQFF,TGTGCCAGCAGCTTAGATTGGCCTCTGACTAGCGAGACCTACTACAATGAGCAGTTCTTC,TRBJ2-1,.,TRBV11-3,20,TRBD2
CASSQGRHWNTEAFF,TGTGCCAGCAGCCAGGGGAGGCATTGGAACACTGAAGCTTTCTTT,TRBJ1-1,.,TRBV14,15,.
CASSQGQGPTDTQYF,TGTGCCAGCAGCCAAGGACAGGGGCCCACAGATACGCAGTATTTT,TRBJ2-3,.,TRBV5-4,15,TRBD1
CASSLVRAGPLFGPSGNTIYF,TGTGCCAGCAGCTTAGTTCGGGCAGGGCCCCTTTTCGGTCCCTCTGGAAACACCATATATTTT,TRBJ1-3,.,TRBV7-8,21,.
CASSQDRDPSDEQFF,TGTGCCAGCAGCCAGGACAGGGATCCTTCGGATGAGCAGTTCTTC,TRBJ2-1,.,TRBV4-2,15,TRBD1
CASSHKNTEAFF,TGCGCCAGCAGCCACAAGAACACTGAAGCTTTCTTT,TRBJ1-1,.,TRBV10-1,12,.
CATSRDRGLGYTEAFF,TGTGCCACCAGCAGAGATCGGGGGTTGGGGTACACTGAAGCTTTCTTT,TRBJ1-1,.,TRBV15,16,.
CASSLPLYEQYF,TGTGCCAGCAGCCTCCCCCTCTACGAGCAGTACTTC,TRBJ2-7,.,TRBV28,12,.
CAWGSGRYEQYF,TGTGCCTGGGGTAGCGGTCGGTACGAGCAGTACTTC,TRBJ2-7,.,TRBV30,12,.
CASSVNRAGGSYNEQFF,TGTGCCAGCAGCGTAAACAGAGCGGGAGGATCTTACAATGAGCAGTTCTTC,TRBJ2-1,.,TRBV9,17,TRBD2
CASSYSGSSYNEQFF,TGTGCCAGCAGTTATAGCGGGAGCTCCTACAATGAGCAGTTCTTC,TRBJ2-1,few,TRBV2,15,TRBD2
CASSVGDRIFEKLFF,TGTGCCAGCAGCGTAGGGGACAGGATTTTTGAAAAACTGTTTTTT,TRBJ1-4,.,TRBV9,15,TRBD1
CASSAPGQGLYEQYF,TGTGCCAGCAGTGCCCCGGGACAGGGCCTGTACGAGCAGTACTTC,TRBJ2-7,.,TRBV27,15,TRBD1
CASSLRGHRDTEAFF,TGTGCCAGCAGCCTAAGAGGTCACCGGGACACTGAAGCTTTCTTT,TRBJ1-1,few,TRBV21-1,15,.